This T cell receptor (beta chain) was identified during a study of T cells in Graves' hyperthyroidism and ophthalmopathy. It was RNA transcripts that yielded the amplified TCR beta CDR3 regions. An initial round of RT-PCR targeting the TCR CDR3 relied on the HTBI primer set. Using its own MiXCR run on the multiplex PCR reads, TCRdb lists one record per CDR3 protein. The table lists hundreds of thousands of distinct CDR3 sequences, about 45% of them singletons. The CDR3 is 12 residues long. Germline loops: CDR1 SQVTM, CDR2 ANQGSEA. V lost 3 bases, J lost 10 bases, and 8 bases stayed unmatched. The source material was peripheral blood or thyroid tissue (not recorded which). This clonotype originated in an adult man with Graves' disease, either hyperthyroidism or ophthalmopathy (not recorded which). This chain links TRBV29-1 with TRBJ1-2; 7 bases fit TRBD1. The CDR3 loop is CSVDLTGTAYTF. The CDR3 DNA follows: TGCAGCGTTGACCTCACCGGGACAGCCTACACCTTC.